This T cell receptor (beta chain) appears in the sequencing data of a study of regulatory T cells in long-lasting Graves disease. Study-wide context: Those Graves' patients who were newly diagnosed had been on antithyroid drugs under 3 months.

Building of the TCR beta libraries involved iRepertoire HTBI primers and Arm-PCR of CDR3 regions. Via MiXCR, TCRdb re-called the multiplex PCR reads, giving one row per CDR3 protein. The sample carries 620,000 or so distinct CDR3 sequences, 16% recorded once. The time point: newly diagnosed GD, antithyroid drugs for less than 3 months. The TCR library was made from RNA that had been extracted from PBMCs in TRIzol. V gave up 5 bases and J gave up 5 bases; unmatched junction bases: 9. Germline CDR1 SGHRS, CDR2 YFSETQ. This CDR3 region has 15 residues. This clonotype showed up just a few times. This sample also appeared in a second study, on T cells in Graves' hyperthyroidism and ophthalmopathy.

The clonotype originates from a woman in her thirties with Graves disease. The V call is TRBV5-1, the J call TRBJ1-4; 7 bases map to TRBD1. This specimen was peripheral blood mononuclear cells (PBMCs), taken at new diagnosis, from a patient treated with antithyroid drugs. CDR3 nucleotides: TGCGCCAGCAGTCCGGAGGGACAGACGAATGAAAAACTGTTTTTT. Encoded protein: CASSPEGQTNEKLFF.